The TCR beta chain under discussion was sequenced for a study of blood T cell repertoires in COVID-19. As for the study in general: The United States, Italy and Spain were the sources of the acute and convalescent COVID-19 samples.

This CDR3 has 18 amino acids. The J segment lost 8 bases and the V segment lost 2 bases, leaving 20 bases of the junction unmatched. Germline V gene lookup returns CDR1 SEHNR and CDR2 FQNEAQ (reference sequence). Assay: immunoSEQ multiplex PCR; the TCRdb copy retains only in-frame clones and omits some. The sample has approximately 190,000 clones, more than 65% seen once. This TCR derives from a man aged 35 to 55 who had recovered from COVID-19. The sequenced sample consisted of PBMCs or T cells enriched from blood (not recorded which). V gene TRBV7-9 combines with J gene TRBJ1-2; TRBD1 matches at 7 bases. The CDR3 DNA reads TGTGCCAGCAGCTTATTAAGGAGGCAAGGGGGCGGCCATTGGGGCTACACCTTC. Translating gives CASSLLRRQGGGHWGYTF.